This TCR beta chain was identified during a study of beta chain features in type 1 diabetes. The wider study: Sorted cells, 90 million to 120 million in number, were examined across all samples.

With regard to this clone: The antigen is undetermined. One end of the junction does not line up with germline, which may come from a read error.

From germline, CDR1 is MRHNA and CDR2 SNTAGT. The CDR3 has 16 residues. By way of CD45RO/CCR7/CD25/CD127/CD95/CD27, the CD4+ regulatory, stem cell-like memory, central memory and naive cells were sorted. Isolated RNA was reverse transcribed in full, so expressed TCRB transcripts were sequenced. Sequencing used immunoSEQ multiplex PCR; TCRdb keeps in-frame clones, though not all of them. The data contain almost 250,000 clones, roughly 13% of them singletons. Study results and limitations: A potential PCR bias toward shorter templates would be equal in patient and control samples.

The chain has TRBV6-4 and TRBJ2-1, with 7 bases fitting TRBD2. Specimen: naive CD4+ T cells from blood. The sequence came from a woman between 35 and 50 years old in good health. The CDR3 loop is CANSFDPGREYNEQFF. The DNA of the CDR3 is TGTGCCAACAGTTTTGACCCAGGGCGGGAGTACAATGAGCAGTTCTTC.